This entry lists 20 T cell receptor beta chains sequenced from one sample in a study of vaccination effects on CD4 cells after COVID-19 (dated by TCRdb to between 2020 and 2023). No antigen is known for these receptors. The ViraFEST assay stimulated PBMC with viral peptide pools and then used TCR sequencing to identify antigen-specific CD4+ T cell clonotypes by expansion. After more than 9 days of culture, CD4+ T cells were isolated with the EasySep CD4+ T cell isolation kit. Two doses of either the BNT162b2 or the mRNA-1273 mRNA SARS-CoV-2 vaccine were administered to participants. Library preparation used the immunoSEQ multiplex PCR assay. What TCRdb holds here is the immuneACCESS table cut down to in-frame rearrangements. Part of the clones is not present; checked against another copy, under half of the missing clones reflect an unresolved V gene, and the others are unexplained. The sample table shows about 48,000 clones, and about 70% are seen once. The ten most abundant clones make up roughly 16% of the sample.

This specimen was CD4+ T cells from PBMCs cultured with HCoV-OC43 spike peptides, taken after COVID-19 vaccination. The intended sense of this specimen's cell subset or site label: HCoV-OC43 spike overlapping peptide pool stimulation. The receptors here all came from a human donor who received a COVID-19 vaccine.

J is TRBJ1-4 and V is TRBV4-1; possibly TRBD1 for D (6 bases). The length of the CDR3 is 15 residues. V lost 1 base and J 5 bases, leaving 11 bases between the germline ends. Germline CDR1 and CDR2: MGHRA and YSYEKL. The CDR3 nucleotides are TGCGCCAGCAGCCAAGGGACAGTGCTCAATGAAAAACTGTTTTTT. Its translation: CASSQGTVLNEKLFF.

The gene calls are TRBV5-1 and TRBJ1-5; 7 bases line up with TRBD1. Trimming removed 2 bases from V and 5 bases from J; junction bases left unmatched: 10. The CDR3 covers 16 residues. Germline values: CDR1 SGHRS, CDR2 YFSETQ. As DNA, the CDR3 is TGCGCCAGCAGCTTTGGTGAGGGGGCAACCGATCAGCCCCAGCATTTT. Translating gives CASSFGEGATDQPQHF.

This clone was seen repeatedly, ten times or more. The chain combines TRBV5-1 with TRBJ2-1, with D perhaps matching TRBD1 (6 bases). Germline V CDR1 and CDR2: SGHRS, YFSETQ. The length of the CDR3 is 15 residues. Trimming shortened V by 3 bases and J by 4 bases, and 14 bases separated the two germline ends. As DNA, the CDR3 is TGCGCCAGCAGCTCTACCGGGACAAATTACAATGAGCAGTTCTTC. Protein: CASSSTGTNYNEQFF.

This clone has only one observation. The rearrangement joins TRBV5-4 to TRBJ1-1; tentative D call: TRBD1 (5 bases). Germline loops: CDR1 SGHNT, CDR2 YYREEE (reference sequence). Trimming left V 0 bases short and J 0 bases short, with 9 bases between. The CDR3 sequence is 15 residues long. CDR3 in amino acids: CASSLAGGMNTEAFF. CDR3 DNA: TGTGCCAGCAGCTTGGCTGGGGGAATGAACACTGAAGCTTTCTTT.

This rearrangement joins TRBV4-1 to TRBJ2-7, with D possibly being TRBD1 or TRBD2 (5 bases each). The V and J ends lost 6 bases and 3 bases respectively, with 18 bases between them. Germline lookup yields CDR1 MGHRA and CDR2 YSYEKL. The CDR3 loop spans 15 amino acids. The CDR3 protein is CASRLGTGPLYEQYF. In nucleotides, the CDR3 is TGCGCCAGCAGACTAGGGACGGGACCCCTCTACGAGCAGTACTTC.

The genes are TRBV27 and TRBJ2-4, with TRBD2 identical over 7 bases. CDR1 and CDR2 (germline): MNHEY, SMNVEV (reference sequence). V lost 3 bases to trimming and J lost 3 bases; unmatched junction nucleotides: 5. The length of the CDR3 is 15 residues. In DNA, the CDR3 is TGTGCCAGCAGTTTCGCAGGGAGGGTCAAAAACATTCAGTACTTC. This translates into CASSFAGRVKNIQYF.

The genes are TRBV29-1 and TRBJ2-3; D is unclear. CDR3 length: 12 residues. V lost 3 bases and J 2 bases, leaving 6 bases between the germline ends. CDR1 and CDR2 (germline): SQVTM, ANQGSEA. The chain's CDR3 is CSVDAFTDTQYF. DNA for the CDR3: TGCAGCGTTGACGCGTTCACAGATACGCAGTATTTT.

The chain joins TRBV12-3 or TRBV12-4 to TRBJ2-2; 8 bases are a match to TRBD2. The V gene end was trimmed by 8 bases and the J gene end by 5 bases; junction bases not matched to a gene: 1. The CDR3 has 12 amino acids. The CDR3 here is CASRGGTGELFF. CDR3 sequence (DNA): TGTGCCAGCCGGGGGGGGACCGGGGAGCTGTTTTTT.

J is TRBJ1-6 and V is TRBV25-1; no definite D call. CDR1 MGHDK and CDR2 SYGVNS come from the germline V gene. The CDR3 runs to 16 residues. V lost 0 bases to trimming and J lost 0 bases, with 6 bases between them. DNA for the CDR3: TGTGCCAGCAGTGAATATCGAAACTCCTATAATTCACCCCTCCACTTT. This encodes CASSEYRNSYNSPLHF.

The chain joins TRBV6-5 to TRBJ2-5; TRBD2 might be the D (6 bases). Germline-derived CDR1 and CDR2 are MNHEY and SVGAGI. CDR3 length: 16 residues. V was clipped by 1 base and J by 4 bases, with 16 bases between them. The CDR3 DNA sequence: TGTGCCAGCAGTTACTTTGCTCTGCGGGAACGAGAGACCCAGTACTTC. Protein: CASSYFALRERETQYF.

This sequence joins TRBV28 and TRBJ2-5; TRBD1 aligns across 12 bases. Germline V lookup: CDR1 MDHEN, CDR2 SYDVKM. CDR3 size: 15 residues. V lost 5 bases, J lost 4 bases, and 5 bases stayed unmatched. The CDR3 sequence is CASSTGQGAAETQYF. The CDR3 DNA follows: TGTGCCAGCAGTACGGGACAGGGGGCCGCAGAGACCCAGTACTTC.

The rearrangement joins TRBV6-2 or TRBV6-3 to TRBJ1-6; TRBD1 matches 7 bases. The germline gives CDR1 MNHEY, CDR2 SVGEGT. The CDR3 sequence is 15 residues long. V lost 2 bases, J lost 7 bases, and 5 bases stayed unmatched. The CDR3 DNA reads TGTGCCAGCAGTTACCCTCCGGACAGGAATTCACCCCTCCACTTT. Its protein is CASSYPPDRNSPLHF.

The V and J genes are TRBV12-5 and TRBJ1-2; D may be TRBD1 (6 bases). CDR3 length equals 14 residues. V lost 5 bases and J 2 bases, leaving 12 bases between the germline ends. Germline V gene lookup returns CDR1 LGHNT and CDR2 FRNRAP. CDR3 region: CASGVPGHNYGYTF. The CDR3 DNA sequence: TGTGCTAGTGGTGTACCGGGACACAACTATGGCTACACCTTC. Full variable domain (outside the CDR3, taken from reference TRBV12-5 and TRBJ1-2): DARVTQTPRHKVTEMGQEVTMRCQPILGHNTVFWYRQTMMQGLELLAYFRNRAPLDDSGMPKDRFSAEMPDATLATLKIQPSEPRDSAVYFCASGVPGHNYGYTFGSGTRLTVV.

The chain recombines TRBV6-5 with TRBJ2-7; D is uncertain. The CDR3 is 13 amino acids. Germline V CDR1 and CDR2: MNHEY, SVGAGI. V dropped 2 bases and J dropped 3 bases, with 8 bases sitting between them. CDR3 sequence: CASSYQRFYEQYF. DNA of the CDR3: TGTGCCAGCAGTTACCAAAGATTCTACGAGCAGTACTTC.

In this sample, this clone turned up a few times. The chain uses TRBV5-1 and TRBJ2-1; 10 nucleotides line up with TRBD2. V was pared by 3 bases and J by 5 bases, with 5 bases of the junction left unmatched. Germline CDR1 is SGHRS and CDR2 is YFSETQ. This CDR3 spans 15 amino acids. The CDR3 DNA sequence: TGCGCCAGCAGCTGGAGCGGGGGGGCCAACAATGAGCAGTTCTTC. Translating gives CASSWSGGANNEQFF.

This chain uses TRBV10-2 with TRBJ1-3; 8 nucleotides match TRBD1. The germline V gene encodes CDR1 WSHSY and CDR2 SAAADI. The junction had 8 bases not matched to a gene; V was cut back by 1 base and J by 0 bases. CDR3 length equals 18 residues. CDR3 sequence: CASSEWNRGSLSGNTIYF. The CDR3 DNA sequence: TGCGCCAGCAGTGAGTGGAACAGGGGGTCCCTCTCTGGAAACACCATATATTTT.

J is TRBJ2-3 and V is TRBV9; 7 bases agree with TRBD2. The CDR3 runs to 17 residues. With V trimmed by 0 bases and J by 0 bases, 7 bases remained unmatched. Germline assignment: CDR1 SGDLS and CDR2 YYNGEE. CDR3 sequence: CASSVGGGSLSTDTQYF. The CDR3 nucleotides are TGTGCCAGCAGCGTAGGGGGGGGGAGCCTTAGCACAGATACGCAGTATTTT.

This sequence joins TRBV5-1 and TRBJ2-3; tentative D call: TRBD1 (6 bases). Trimming left V 4 bases short and J 1 base short, with 19 bases between. The germline gives CDR1 SGHRS, CDR2 YFSETQ. This CDR3 is 17 amino acids long. DNA for the CDR3: TGCGCCAGCAGCGACCCGGGACAAGTACACGGCACAGATACGCAGTATTTT. This gives the protein CASSDPGQVHGTDTQYF.

The gene calls are TRBV6-1 and TRBJ1-1; possible D gene TRBD1, 6 bases. From germline, CDR1 is MNHNS and CDR2 SASEGT. Deletions cut 2 bases from V and 8 bases from J, with 15 bases between. The CDR3 has 14 amino acids. For the CDR3, the DNA is TGTGCCAGCAGTGAAAGTATCGGGGGGGGCGAAGCTTTCTTT. Its protein product is CASSESIGGGEAFF.

This clone was recorded only once. The rearrangement joins TRBV5-8 to TRBJ2-6, with 7 nucleotides matching TRBD2. This CDR3 has 16 amino acids. The V gene's germline CDR1 is SGHTS and CDR2 YDEGEE. The junction had 5 bases not matched to a gene; V was cut back by 5 bases and J by 0 bases. As DNA, the CDR3 is TGTGCCAGCAGGGGGGGGGTCCTCTCTGGGGCCAACGTCCTGACTTTC. Translated: CASRGGVLSGANVLTF.